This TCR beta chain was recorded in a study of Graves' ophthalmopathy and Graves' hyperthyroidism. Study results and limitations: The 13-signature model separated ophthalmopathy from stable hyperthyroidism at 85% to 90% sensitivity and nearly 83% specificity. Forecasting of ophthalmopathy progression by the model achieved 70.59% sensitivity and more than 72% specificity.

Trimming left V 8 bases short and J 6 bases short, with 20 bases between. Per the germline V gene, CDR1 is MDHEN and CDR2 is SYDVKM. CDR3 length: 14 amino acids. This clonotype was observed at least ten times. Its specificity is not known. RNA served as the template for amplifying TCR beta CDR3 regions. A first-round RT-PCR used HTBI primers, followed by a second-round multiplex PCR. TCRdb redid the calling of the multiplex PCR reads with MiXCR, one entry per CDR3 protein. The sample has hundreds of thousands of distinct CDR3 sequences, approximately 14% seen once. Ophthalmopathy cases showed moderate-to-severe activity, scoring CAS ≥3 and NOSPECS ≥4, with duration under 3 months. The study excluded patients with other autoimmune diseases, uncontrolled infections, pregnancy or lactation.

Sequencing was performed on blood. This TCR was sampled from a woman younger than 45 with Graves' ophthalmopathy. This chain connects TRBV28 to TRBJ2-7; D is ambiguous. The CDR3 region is CASAGSPGVFEQYF. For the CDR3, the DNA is TGTGCCAGCGCTGGTAGTCCCGGTGTTTTCGAGCAGTACTTC.